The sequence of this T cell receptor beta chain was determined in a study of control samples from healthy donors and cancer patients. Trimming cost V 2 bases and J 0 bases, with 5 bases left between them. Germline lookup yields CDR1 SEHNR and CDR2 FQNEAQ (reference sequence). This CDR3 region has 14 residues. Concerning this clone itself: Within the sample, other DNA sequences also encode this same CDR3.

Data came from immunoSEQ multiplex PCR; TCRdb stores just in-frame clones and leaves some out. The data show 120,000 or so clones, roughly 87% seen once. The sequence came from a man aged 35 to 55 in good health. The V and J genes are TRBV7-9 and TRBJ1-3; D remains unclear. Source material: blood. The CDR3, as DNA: TGTGCCAGCAGCTTACGGAGCTCTGGAAACACCATATATTTT. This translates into CASSLRSSGNTIYF.